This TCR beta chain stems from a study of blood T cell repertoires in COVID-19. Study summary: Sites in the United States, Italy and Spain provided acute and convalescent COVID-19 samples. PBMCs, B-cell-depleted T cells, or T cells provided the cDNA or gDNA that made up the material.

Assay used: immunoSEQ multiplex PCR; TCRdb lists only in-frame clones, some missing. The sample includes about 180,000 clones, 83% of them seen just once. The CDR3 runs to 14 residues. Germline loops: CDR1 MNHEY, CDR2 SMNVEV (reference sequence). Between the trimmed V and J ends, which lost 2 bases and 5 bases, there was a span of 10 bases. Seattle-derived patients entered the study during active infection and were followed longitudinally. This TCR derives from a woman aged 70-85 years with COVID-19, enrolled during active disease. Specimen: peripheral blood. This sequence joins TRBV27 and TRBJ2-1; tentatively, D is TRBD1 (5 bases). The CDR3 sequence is CASSLKQVDNEQFF. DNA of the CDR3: TGTGCCAGCAGTTTAAAACAGGTTGACAATGAGCAGTTCTTC.